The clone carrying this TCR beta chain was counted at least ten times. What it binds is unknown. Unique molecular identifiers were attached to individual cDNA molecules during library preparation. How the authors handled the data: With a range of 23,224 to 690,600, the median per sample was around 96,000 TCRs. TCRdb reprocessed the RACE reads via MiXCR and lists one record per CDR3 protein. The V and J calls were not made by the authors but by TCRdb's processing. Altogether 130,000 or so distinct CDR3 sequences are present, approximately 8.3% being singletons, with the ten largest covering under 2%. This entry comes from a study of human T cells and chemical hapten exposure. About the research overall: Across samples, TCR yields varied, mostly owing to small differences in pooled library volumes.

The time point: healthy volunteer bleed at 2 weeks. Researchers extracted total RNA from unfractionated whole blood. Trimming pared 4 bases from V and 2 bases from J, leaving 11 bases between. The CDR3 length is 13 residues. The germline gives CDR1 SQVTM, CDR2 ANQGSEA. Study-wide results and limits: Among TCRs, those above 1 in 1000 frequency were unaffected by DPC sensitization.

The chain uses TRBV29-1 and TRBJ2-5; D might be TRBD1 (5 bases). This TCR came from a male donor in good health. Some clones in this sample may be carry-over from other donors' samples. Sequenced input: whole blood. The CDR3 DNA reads TGCAGCGTTGGTAACAGGTCACAAGAGACCCAGTACTTC. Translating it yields CSVGNRSQETQYF.